This entry lists 2 T cell receptor beta chains sequenced from one sample in a study of shared clonotypes between healthy human individuals. Sequenced by immunoSEQ multiplex PCR; TCRdb stores in-frame clones only, minus some. This table has roughly 1,500,000 clones, approximately 98.5% appearing once. The specimen sequenced was naive CD4+ T cells sorted from blood. Subset noted: CD45RA+ positively selected. The source of these receptors is a man between 25 and 39 years old in good health.

V is TRBV5-5 and J is TRBJ2-1; maybe TRBD1 (6 bases). Looked up from germline, CDR1 is SGHKS and CDR2 is YYEKEE (reference sequence). This CDR3 is built from 14 residues. V lost 3 bases and J lost 1, with 8 bases in between. The CDR3 region has the DNA TGTGCCAGCAGCTCGGACAGTTCCTACAATGAGCAGTTCTTC. Translation gives CASSSDSSYNEQFF.

This sequence joins TRBV12-5 and TRBJ2-1; 8 bases are a match to TRBD2. Germline CDR1 and CDR2: LGHNT and FRNRAP. V gave up 9 bases and J gave up 4 bases; unmatched junction bases: 14. The CDR3 has 16 amino acids. The DNA for the CDR3 is TGTGCTAGCGGCCTAGCGGGCGACACCCCGTACAATGAGCAGTTCTTC. Translated, it gives CASGLAGDTPYNEQFF.